This T cell receptor beta chain was found in a study of T cell repertoires in cytomegalovirus infection. At the level of the study: Carrying CMV and the relevant HLA type showed in public TCR beta signatures.

General study results and limits: It was HLA-C-restricted CMV-specific TCR beta clonotypes that dominated the response ex vivo. Individuals carrying CMV plus the relevant HLA were identified by cumulative frequency of public TCR beta families.

CDR1 is SGHTA and CDR2 is FQGNSA in the germline V gene. The CDR3 is made up of 15 amino acids. Trimming pared 7 bases from V and 3 bases from J, leaving 19 bases between. Regarding this clonotype: The target antigen is unknown.

TCRdb independently ran MiXCR on the reads; one entry per CDR3 protein. Of 150,000 to 200,000 distinct CDR3 sequences in the sample, 15% to 20% are singletons; the top ten hold 18%. The sequence came from a human donor in good health (CMV status not recorded). Some clones in this sample may be carry-over from other donors' samples. Source material: CD8+ T cells from PBMCs. The rearrangement uses TRBV7-2 and TRBJ2-7, with D perhaps matching TRBD2 (5 bases). The CDR3 nucleotides read TGTGCCAGCACGGGTGTGGTTGGAGGCGACTACGAGCAGTACTTC. Translating gives CASTGVVGGDYEQYF.